The source of this T cell receptor (delta chain) is a study of gammadelta T cells in human blood. With V trimmed by 0 bases and J by 0 bases, 19 bases remained unmatched. The CDR3 length is 21 residues. CDR1 is TSWWSYY and CDR2 is QGS in the germline V gene. This clone was picked up a small number of times. TCRdb reprocessed the RT-PCR reads using CATT. The sample yields about 970 delta-chain clones, roughly two fifths seen once. The clonotype comes from a human donor. The chain is built from TRDV1 and TRDJ1, with TRDD2 identical over 7 bases. Sequenced input: non-Vgamma9Vdelta2 gamma-delta T cells from infant blood. CDR3 amino acids: CALGELWLPRAGGLYTDKLIF. CDR3 nucleotides: TGTGCTCTTGGGGAACTTTGGCTTCCTAGAGCGGGAGGCTTGTACACCGATAAACTCATCTTT.